This TCR beta chain was found in a study of post-analysis software for immune sequencing data (dated by TCRdb to the mid-2010s). For context, the study as a whole: Relapsing-remitting, secondary progressive and progressive-relapsing multiple sclerosis were recorded as disease courses, and subtype annotation was lacking for some patients. The multiple sclerosis patient repertoires were compared with 11 previously published healthy control repertoires from donors aged about 6 to 26 years. A subset of samples was prepared in parallel using single-end sample barcoding, then pooled and co-amplified after Illumina adapter ligation. Overall study outcomes, separate from this receptor: Patients showed significantly higher frequencies than controls for a handful of TRBV segments, among them TRBV5-6, TRBV5-1 and TRBV20-1. Multiple sclerosis patients had significantly lower normalized Chao1 diversity than controls, a result that suggests substantial peripheral T-cell clonal expansion. The multiple sclerosis patient group was slightly younger than the control group. Direct clustering with F measure showed strong co-clustering of samples prepared in the same batch, prompting a batch-effect correction.

Trimming takes 5 bases off V and 10 bases off J; junction bases not matched to a gene: 15. The CDR3, from cysteine to phenylalanine, totals 16 residues. The entry retains the CDR3 DNA only, 48 bases that are in frame from base 1. The CDR1 and CDR2 encoded by the germline V gene are SGHRS and YFSETQ. Regarding this clonotype: There is no known antigen for this receptor. Nothing much larger sits one base from this clone, and base qualities are not available.

Libraries were made using PCR. The reads were generated on an Illumina HiSeq 2500. Unique molecular identifiers were incorporated into TCR beta cDNA libraries to reduce PCR and sequencing biases. Per 1 to 10 million input T cells, some 500,000 cDNA molecules were obtained, such that each molecule approximated one T cell. The patient libraries were prepared and sequenced with the same protocol used for the earlier healthy control dataset. Samples belonging to the same batch were prepared together, multiplexed and sequenced on a shared HiSeq lane. Per the authors' processing: MIGEC was used to process the raw barcoded reads, and molecular identifier groups with only a single read were discarded before consensus assembly and CDR3 extraction. Clonotype tables were post-analysed with VDJtools, normalizing diversity by down-sampling all datasets to the smallest sample size. To correct batch-related cross-sample contamination, repertoire overlap clustering matched CDR3 amino acid sequences but not nucleotide sequences. Through fastp at Q25 and MiXCR, TCRdb rebuilt clones from the public reads, retaining in-frame beta chains. Every entry covers one CDR3 protein and lists the most common genes and DNA from its rows. The V and J calls, along with clone size, are taken from TCRdb and not from the paper's own processing. In this sample the table shows about 540,000 distinct CDR3 sequences, around 34% of which occur a single time. The biggest ten clones account for 5% to 6% of the sample.

To demonstrate the VDJtools post-analysis software, TCR beta repertoires were profiled from the peripheral blood of 13 young patients with multiple sclerosis. The patients with multiple sclerosis were children and adolescents between roughly 6 and 16 years of age. Sequencing was done on a sample of blood. This TCR derives from a girl aged 2-17 years with multiple sclerosis. The sequence is built from TRBV5-1 and TRBJ2-3, with 11 bases matching TRBD2. The sequenced DNA is TGCGCCAGCAGACGTGGACTAGCGGGTAGCACTGATGCGCAGTATTTT. Its protein product is CASRRGLAGSTDAQYF.